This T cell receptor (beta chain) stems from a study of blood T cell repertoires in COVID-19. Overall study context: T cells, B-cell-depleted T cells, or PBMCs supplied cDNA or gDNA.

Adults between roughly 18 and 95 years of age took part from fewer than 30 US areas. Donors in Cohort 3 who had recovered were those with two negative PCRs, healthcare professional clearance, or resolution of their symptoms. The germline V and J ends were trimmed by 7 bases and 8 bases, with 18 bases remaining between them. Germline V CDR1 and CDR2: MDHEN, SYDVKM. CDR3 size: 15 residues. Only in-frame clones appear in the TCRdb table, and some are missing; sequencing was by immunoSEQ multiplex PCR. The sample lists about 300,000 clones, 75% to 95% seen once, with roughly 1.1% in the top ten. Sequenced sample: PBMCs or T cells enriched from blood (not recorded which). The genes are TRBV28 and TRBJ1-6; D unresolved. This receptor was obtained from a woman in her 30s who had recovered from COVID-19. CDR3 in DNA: TGTGCCAGCACCGGGGTCACCATAATTTATTCACCCCTCCACTTT. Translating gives CASTGVTIIYSPLHF.